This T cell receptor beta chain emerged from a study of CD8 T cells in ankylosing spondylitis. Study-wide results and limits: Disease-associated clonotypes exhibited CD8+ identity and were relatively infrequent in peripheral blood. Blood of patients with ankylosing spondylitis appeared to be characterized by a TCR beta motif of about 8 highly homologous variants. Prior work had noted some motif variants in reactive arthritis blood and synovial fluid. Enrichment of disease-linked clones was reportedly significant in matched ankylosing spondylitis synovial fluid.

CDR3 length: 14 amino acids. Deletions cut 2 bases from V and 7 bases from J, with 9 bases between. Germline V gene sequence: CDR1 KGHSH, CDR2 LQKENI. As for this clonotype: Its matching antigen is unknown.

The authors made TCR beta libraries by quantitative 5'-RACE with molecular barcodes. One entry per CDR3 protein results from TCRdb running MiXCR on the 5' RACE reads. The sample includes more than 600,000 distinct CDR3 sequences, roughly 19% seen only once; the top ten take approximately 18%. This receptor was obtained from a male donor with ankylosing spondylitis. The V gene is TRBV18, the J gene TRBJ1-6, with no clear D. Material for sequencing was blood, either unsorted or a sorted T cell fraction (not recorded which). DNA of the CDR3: TGTGCCAGCTCACCAAACCCCAGAAATTCACCCCTCCACTTT. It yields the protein CASSPNPRNSPLHF. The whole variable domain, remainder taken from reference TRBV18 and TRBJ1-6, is NAGVMQNPRHLVRRRGQEARLRCSPMKGHSHVYWYRQLPEEGLKFMVYLQKENIIDESGMPKERFSAEFPKEGPSILRIQQVVRGDSAAYFCASSPNPRNSPLHFGNGTRLTVT.